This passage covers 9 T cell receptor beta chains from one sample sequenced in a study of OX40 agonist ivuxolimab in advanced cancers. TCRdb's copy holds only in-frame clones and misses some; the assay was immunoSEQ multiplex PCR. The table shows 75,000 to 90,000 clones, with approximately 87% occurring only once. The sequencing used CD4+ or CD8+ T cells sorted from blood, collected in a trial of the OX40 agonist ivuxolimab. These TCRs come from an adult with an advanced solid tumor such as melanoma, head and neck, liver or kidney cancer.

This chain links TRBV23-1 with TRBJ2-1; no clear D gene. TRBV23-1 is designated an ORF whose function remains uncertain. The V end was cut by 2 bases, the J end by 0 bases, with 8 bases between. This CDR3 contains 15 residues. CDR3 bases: TGCGCCAGCAGTCAAATTGGAAGCTCCTACAATGAGCAGTTCTTC. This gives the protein CASSQIGSSYNEQFF.

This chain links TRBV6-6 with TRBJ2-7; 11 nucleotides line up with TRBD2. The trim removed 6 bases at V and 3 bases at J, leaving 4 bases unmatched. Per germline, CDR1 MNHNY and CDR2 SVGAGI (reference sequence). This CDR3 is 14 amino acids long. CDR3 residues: CASRQLAGVYEQYF. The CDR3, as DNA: TGTGCCAGCAGGCAACTAGCGGGGGTCTACGAGCAGTACTTC.

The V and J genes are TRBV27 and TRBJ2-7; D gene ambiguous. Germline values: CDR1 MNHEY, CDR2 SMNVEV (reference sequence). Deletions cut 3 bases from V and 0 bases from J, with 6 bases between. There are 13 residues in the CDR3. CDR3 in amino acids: CASSFVGSYEQYF. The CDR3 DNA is TGTGCCAGCAGTTTTGTAGGCTCCTACGAGCAGTACTTC.

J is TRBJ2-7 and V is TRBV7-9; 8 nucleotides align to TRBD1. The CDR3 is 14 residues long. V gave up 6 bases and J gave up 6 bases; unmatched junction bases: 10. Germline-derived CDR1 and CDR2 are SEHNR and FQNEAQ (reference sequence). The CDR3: CASSGAQGAAEQYF. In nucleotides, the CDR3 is TGTGCCAGCAGTGGGGCGCAGGGGGCGGCCGAGCAGTACTTC.

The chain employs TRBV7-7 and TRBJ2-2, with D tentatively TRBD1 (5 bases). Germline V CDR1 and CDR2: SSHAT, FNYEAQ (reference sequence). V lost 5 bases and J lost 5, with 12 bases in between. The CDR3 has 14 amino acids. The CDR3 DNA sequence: TGTGCCAGCAGCCCCCTGCAGGGTACCGGGGAGCTGTTTTTT. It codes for CASSPLQGTGELFF.

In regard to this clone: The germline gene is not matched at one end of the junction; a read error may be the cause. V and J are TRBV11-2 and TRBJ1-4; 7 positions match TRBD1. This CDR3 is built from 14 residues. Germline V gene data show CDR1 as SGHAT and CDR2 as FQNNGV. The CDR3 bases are TGTGCCAGCAGCACCTGGACAGGAACTCCATCCCCCATTTTT. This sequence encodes CASSTWTGTPSPIF.

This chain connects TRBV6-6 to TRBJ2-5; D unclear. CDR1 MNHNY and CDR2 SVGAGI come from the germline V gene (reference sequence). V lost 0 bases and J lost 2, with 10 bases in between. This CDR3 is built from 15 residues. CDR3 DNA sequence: TGTGCCAGCAGTTACTCAACAGCAAGACAAGAGACCCAGTACTTC. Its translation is CASSYSTARQETQYF.

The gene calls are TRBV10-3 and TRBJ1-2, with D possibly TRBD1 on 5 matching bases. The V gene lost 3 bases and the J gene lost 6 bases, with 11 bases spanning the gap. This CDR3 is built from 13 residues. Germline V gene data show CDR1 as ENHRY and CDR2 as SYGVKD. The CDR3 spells CAISEVGGNGYTF. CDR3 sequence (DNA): TGTGCCATCAGTGAAGTCGGGGGTAATGGCTACACCTTC.

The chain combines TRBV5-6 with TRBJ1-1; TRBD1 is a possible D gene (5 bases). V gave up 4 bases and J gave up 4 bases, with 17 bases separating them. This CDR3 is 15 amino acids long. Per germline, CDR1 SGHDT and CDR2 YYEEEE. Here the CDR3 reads CASSPQGGVGTEAFF. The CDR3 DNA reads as TGTGCCAGCAGCCCCCAGGGAGGAGTGGGCACTGAAGCTTTCTTT.